The rows below give T cell receptor beta chains drawn from one sample of a study of cytomegalovirus exposure and HLA in healthy donors. Produced via immunoSEQ multiplex PCR; TCRdb's table is partial and in-frame only. The repertoire holds under 200,000 clones, roughly 86% seen once, with roughly 3.6% in the top ten. The sample consisted of PBMCs. Receptors originate from a man between 40 and 49 years old in good health and CMV-seropositive. Each CDR3 is given with its conserved first and last residue. The D gene is left open where the match is weak. Clone size is shown for a subset of rows, as once, few, many or a class of expanded clone.

D gene: NA
J gene: TRBJ2-1
V gene: TRBV6-5
clone size: NA
CDR3 protein: CASTQGSTNEQFF
CDR3 DNA: TGTGCCAGCACCCAGGGCTCAACGAATGAGCAGTTCTTC

D gene: TRBD2
J gene: TRBJ2-3
V gene: TRBV18
clone size: few
CDR3 protein: CASSQQAGGLTDTQYF
CDR3 DNA: TGTGCCAGCTCGCAACAAGCGGGAGGGCTCACAGATACGCAGTATTTT

D gene: TRBD1
J gene: TRBJ1-3
V gene: TRBV9
clone size: NA
CDR3 protein: CASSAGGPHSGNTIYF
CDR3 DNA: TGTGCCAGCAGCGCAGGGGGGCCCCACTCTGGAAACACCATATATTTT

D gene: NA
J gene: TRBJ2-7
V gene: TRBV19
clone size: NA
CDR3 protein: CASSSLRVDEQYF
CDR3 DNA: TGTGCCAGTAGTTCTCTGAGGGTAGACGAGCAGTACTTC

D gene: TRBD1
J gene: TRBJ1-6
V gene: TRBV6-1
clone size: NA
CDR3 protein: CASEGTGRYSPLHF
CDR3 DNA: TGTGCCAGCGAGGGGACAGGCCGGTATTCACCCCTCCACTTT

D gene: TRBD2
J gene: TRBJ2-1
V gene: TRBV10-2
clone size: NA
CDR3 protein: CASSGTSAAGEQFF
CDR3 DNA: TGCGCCAGCAGTGGAACTAGCGCGGCTGGTGAGCAGTTCTTC

D gene: TRBD1
J gene: TRBJ2-5
V gene: TRBV5-4
clone size: NA
CDR3 protein: CASSRRQGGAETQYF
CDR3 DNA: TGTGCCAGCAGCCGACGACAGGGGGGAGCAGAGACCCAGTACTTC

D gene: NA
J gene: TRBJ1-4
V gene: TRBV2
clone size: few
CDR3 protein: CASRLQVSNEKLFF
CDR3 DNA: TGTGCCAGCAGGCTACAGGTCTCTAATGAAAAACTGTTTTTT

D gene: TRBD1
J gene: TRBJ1-2
V gene: TRBV5-4
clone size: NA
CDR3 protein: CASSFRGGADYGYTF
CDR3 DNA: TGTGCCAGCAGCTTTCGAGGGGGCGCGGACTATGGCTACACCTTC

D gene: NA
J gene: TRBJ2-7
V gene: TRBV5-1
clone size: NA
CDR3 protein: CASSLWGDGSYEQYF
CDR3 DNA: TGCGCCAGCAGCTTGTGGGGGGACGGTTCCTACGAGCAGTACTTC

D gene: TRBD1
J gene: TRBJ1-1
V gene: TRBV7-8
clone size: NA
CDR3 protein: CASSARQGWTEAFF
CDR3 DNA: TGTGCCAGCAGCGCTAGACAGGGTTGGACTGAAGCTTTCTTT

D gene: TRBD2
J gene: TRBJ2-5
V gene: TRBV15
clone size: NA
CDR3 protein: CATSGGIAGRGETQYF
CDR3 DNA: TGTGCCACCAGCGGGGGGATAGCGGGGAGGGGTGAGACCCAGTACTTC

D gene: TRBD1
J gene: TRBJ1-2
V gene: TRBV11-2
clone size: NA
CDR3 protein: CASSLGQTNYGYTF
CDR3 DNA: TGTGCCAGCAGCTTGGGACAGACCAACTATGGCTACACCTTC

D gene: NA
J gene: TRBJ2-6
V gene: TRBV5-4
clone size: few
CDR3 protein: CASSLTGHGQTSGANVLTF
CDR3 DNA: TGTGCCAGCAGTTTAACGGGACATGGACAGACCTCTGGGGCCAACGTCCTGACTTTC

D gene: NA
J gene: TRBJ2-3
V gene: TRBV7-3
clone size: NA
CDR3 protein: CASSSAPAEAQYF
CDR3 DNA: TGTGCCAGCAGCTCTGCCCCGGCGGAGGCGCAGTATTTT

D gene: TRBD1
J gene: TRBJ2-7
V gene: TRBV6-1
clone size: once
CDR3 protein: CASSEGQGGSYEQYF
CDR3 DNA: TGTGCCAGCAGTGAGGGACAGGGGGGTTCCTACGAGCAGTACTTC

D gene: TRBD1
J gene: TRBJ2-7
V gene: TRBV19
clone size: NA
CDR3 protein: CASTRTGGLSSYEQYF
CDR3 DNA: TGTGCCAGTACCAGGACAGGGGGCTTAAGTTCCTACGAGCAGTACTTC

D gene: NA
J gene: TRBJ2-2
V gene: TRBV9
clone size: NA
CDR3 protein: CASSVGGSSNTGELFF
CDR3 DNA: TGTGCCAGCAGCGTAGGCGGTTCATCGAACACCGGGGAGCTGTTTTTT

D gene: NA
J gene: TRBJ2-1
V gene: TRBV18
clone size: few
CDR3 protein: CASSASNEQFF
CDR3 DNA: TGTGCCAGCTCCGCCAGCAATGAGCAGTTCTTC

D gene: NA
J gene: TRBJ1-1
V gene: TRBV2
clone size: NA
CDR3 protein: CASSEAFYEAFF
CDR3 DNA: TGTGCCAGCAGTGAAGCGTTCTATGAAGCTTTCTTT

D gene: NA
J gene: TRBJ2-1
V gene: TRBV11-2
clone size: once
CDR3 protein: CASSAGLHNEQFF
CDR3 DNA: TGTGCCAGCAGCGCGGGACTCCACAATGAGCAGTTCTTC

D gene: TRBD1
J gene: TRBJ2-7
V gene: TRBV10-3
clone size: NA
CDR3 protein: CAISEGGQGTNEQYF
CDR3 DNA: TGTGCCATCAGTGAAGGGGGACAGGGTACCAACGAGCAGTACTTC

D gene: TRBD1
J gene: TRBJ2-5
V gene: TRBV6-5
clone size: NA
CDR3 protein: CASSYLGQGAETQYF
CDR3 DNA: TGTGCCAGCAGTTACCTCGGACAGGGGGCTGAGACCCAGTACTTC

D gene: TRBD1
J gene: TRBJ2-7
V gene: TRBV27
clone size: once
CDR3 protein: CASSRHGTGSSYEQYF
CDR3 DNA: TGTGCCAGCAGTCGACATGGGACAGGGAGCTCCTACGAGCAGTACTTC

D gene: TRBD1
J gene: TRBJ1-5
V gene: TRBV19
clone size: NA
CDR3 protein: CASRRTGGAGAGYQPQHF
CDR3 DNA: TGTGCCAGTAGGCGGACAGGGGGCGCGGGGGCCGGCTATCAGCCCCAGCATTTT

D gene: NA
J gene: TRBJ2-7
V gene: TRBV9
clone size: NA
CDR3 protein: CASSVGWGLDEQYF
CDR3 DNA: TGTGCCAGCAGCGTAGGATGGGGCCTGGACGAGCAGTACTTC

D gene: TRBD2
J gene: TRBJ2-5
V gene: TRBV9
clone size: NA
CDR3 protein: CASSGGTSSETQYF
CDR3 DNA: TGTGCCAGCAGTGGGGGGACTAGCAGCGAGACCCAGTACTTC

D gene: TRBD2
J gene: TRBJ2-1
V gene: TRBV6-5
clone size: NA
CDR3 protein: CASSYGTSGIYEQFF
CDR3 DNA: TGTGCCAGCAGTTATGGGACTAGCGGGATATATGAGCAGTTCTTC

D gene: NA
J gene: TRBJ2-3
V gene: TRBV19
clone size: once
CDR3 protein: CASSGEGAPTDTQYF
CDR3 DNA: TGTGCCAGTAGTGGTGAGGGCGCACCTACAGATACGCAGTATTTT

D gene: TRBD2
J gene: TRBJ2-1
V gene: TRBV7-3
clone size: NA
CDR3 protein: CASSSPQGGGGEQFF
CDR3 DNA: TGTGCCAGCAGCTCGCCCCAGGGCGGGGGGGGTGAGCAGTTCTTC

D gene: TRBD2
J gene: TRBJ2-7
V gene: TRBV4-1
clone size: NA
CDR3 protein: CASSPGGGVSYEQYF
CDR3 DNA: TGCGCCAGCAGCCCCGGCGGGGGGGTCTCCTACGAGCAGTACTTC

D gene: NA
J gene: TRBJ2-1
V gene: TRBV6-5
clone size: NA
CDR3 protein: CASSSNYNEQFF
CDR3 DNA: TGTGCCAGCAGTAGCAATTACAATGAGCAGTTCTTC

D gene: NA
J gene: TRBJ2-1
V gene: TRBV28
clone size: NA
CDR3 protein: CASSRGGLGRNEQFF
CDR3 DNA: TGTGCCAGCAGTCGAGGGGGTTTAGGAAGGAATGAGCAGTTCTTC

D gene: NA
J gene: TRBJ2-7
V gene: TRBV6-1
clone size: NA
CDR3 protein: CASSNREISSYEQYF
CDR3 DNA: TGTGCCAGCAGTAACCGGGAGATAAGCTCCTACGAGCAGTACTTC

D gene: NA
J gene: TRBJ1-1
V gene: TRBV15
clone size: NA
CDR3 protein: CATSRGWQGRTEAFF
CDR3 DNA: TGTGCCACCAGCAGAGGATGGCAGGGAAGGACTGAAGCTTTCTTT

D gene: TRBD2
J gene: TRBJ2-5
V gene: TRBV7-3
clone size: NA
CDR3 protein: CASSPRGGGWETQYF
CDR3 DNA: TGTGCCAGCAGCCCCCGTGGGGGAGGGTGGGAGACCCAGTACTTC

D gene: NA
J gene: TRBJ1-4
V gene: TRBV18
clone size: few
CDR3 protein: CASSPKTDDEKLFF
CDR3 DNA: TGTGCCAGCTCACCAAAAACAGACGATGAAAAACTGTTTTTT

D gene: TRBD2
J gene: TRBJ2-1
V gene: TRBV4-3
clone size: NA
CDR3 protein: CASSQDGLAGWNEQFF
CDR3 DNA: TGCGCCAGCAGCCAAGATGGACTAGCGGGATGGAATGAGCAGTTCTTC

D gene: NA
J gene: TRBJ2-5
V gene: TRBV27
clone size: once
CDR3 protein: CASSGSGKTQYF
CDR3 DNA: TGTGCCAGCAGTGGGAGTGGGAAGACCCAGTACTTC

D gene: TRBD2
J gene: TRBJ2-2
V gene: TRBV2
clone size: NA
CDR3 protein: CASSRLAGGDTGELFF
CDR3 DNA: TGTGCCAGCAGTCGACTAGCGGGGGGTGATACCGGGGAGCTGTTTTTT